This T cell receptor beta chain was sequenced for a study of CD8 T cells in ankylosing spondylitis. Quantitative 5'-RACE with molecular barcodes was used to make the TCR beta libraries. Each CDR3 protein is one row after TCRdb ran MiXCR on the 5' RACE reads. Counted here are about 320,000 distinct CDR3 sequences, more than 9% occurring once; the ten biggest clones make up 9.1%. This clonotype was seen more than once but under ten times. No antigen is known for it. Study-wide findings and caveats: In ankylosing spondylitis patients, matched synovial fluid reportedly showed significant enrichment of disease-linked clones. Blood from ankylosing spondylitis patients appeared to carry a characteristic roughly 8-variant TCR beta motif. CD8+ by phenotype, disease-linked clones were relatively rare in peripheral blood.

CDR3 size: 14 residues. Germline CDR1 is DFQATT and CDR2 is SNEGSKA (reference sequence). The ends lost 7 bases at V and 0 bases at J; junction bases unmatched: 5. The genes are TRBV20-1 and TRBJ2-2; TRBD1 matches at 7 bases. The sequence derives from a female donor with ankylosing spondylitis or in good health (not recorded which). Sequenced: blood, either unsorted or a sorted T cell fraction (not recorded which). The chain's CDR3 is CSVPGQSNTGELFF. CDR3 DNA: TGCAGTGTCCCGGGACAGTCGAACACCGGGGAGCTGTTTTTT.